The 12 T cell receptor beta chains listed next were all sequenced from one sample in a study (dated by TCRdb to between 2015 and 2016). Library method: RT-PCR. Instrument used: Illumina MiSeq. TCRdb reanalyzed the raw reads on its own, using fastp at Q25 for trimming and MiXCR for clone calling, and kept in-frame beta chains. A single entry per CDR3 protein holds the most common genes and DNA from its merged rows. The sample table shows hundreds of thousands of distinct CDR3 sequences, and over 12% are seen once. Around 3.3% of the sample rests with the top ten. The sequenced sample consisted of memory CD4+ T cells from blood. Receptor source: a female donor in good health, serving as a healthy control.

The chain joins TRBV19 to TRBJ2-2; possibly TRBD1 or TRBD2 for D (5 bases each). Germline values: CDR1 LNHDA, CDR2 SQIVND (reference sequence). V lost 5 bases and J lost 9, with 13 bases in between. CDR3 size: 13 residues. CDR3 sequence: CASSEGPPRELFF. The CDR3 bases are TGTGCCAGTAGTGAGGGACCCCCTCGGGAGCTGTTTTTT.

The J gene is TRBJ1-1, the V gene TRBV6-5; D unresolved. Germline V gene data show CDR1 as MNHEY and CDR2 as SVGAGI. CDR3 length: 14 residues. The V end lost 5 bases, the J end lost 5 bases, and 15 bases lay between the germline ends. The CDR3 region has the DNA TGTGCCAGCAGTGAGGTGGGAGAGTGGACTGAAGCTTTCTTT. Its translation is CASSEVGEWTEAFF.

This clonotype was seen ten or more times. The chain has TRBV12-3 or TRBV12-4 and TRBJ2-1; D unclear. CDR3 length: 11 amino acids. Between the trimmed V and J ends, which lost 2 bases and 9 bases, there was a span of 5 bases. CDR3 bases: TGTGCCAGCAGTTTATATTCTGAGCAGTTCTTC. It translates to CASSLYSEQFF.

This clonotype was picked up a small number of times. The V call is TRBV29-1, the J call TRBJ1-1; the D gene is possibly TRBD1 (5 bases). The V gene's germline CDR1 is SQVTM and CDR2 ANQGSEA. The ends were cut back, 5 bases at V and 0 bases at J, with 13 bases in the middle. This CDR3 contains 14 residues. CDR3 bases: TGCAGCGTTTGGGGCCGCTCCATGAACACTGAAGCTTTCTTT. Translating gives CSVWGRSMNTEAFF.

This clonotype was recorded at least ten times. One junction end disagrees with the germline gene, perhaps due to a read error. The gene calls are TRBV7-2 and TRBJ2-7, with D perhaps TRBD1 (6 bases). The CDR3 contains 15 residues. Germline V gene data show CDR1 as SGHTA and CDR2 as FQGNSA. This CDR3 is CASSLAGTLSYEQYF. The CDR3 DNA reads TGTGCCAGCAGCCTAGCCGGGACACTATCCTACGAGCAGTACTTC.

This chain links TRBV20-1 with TRBJ1-1; a possible D gene is TRBD1 (5 bases). Per the germline V gene, CDR1 is DFQATT and CDR2 is SNEGSKA (reference sequence). CDR3 size: 12 residues. The CDR3 region has the DNA TGCAGCTGCGACAGACTGAACACTGAAGCTTTCTTT. Protein product: CSCDRLNTEAFF.

This chain connects TRBV5-6 to TRBJ2-3; D is perhaps TRBD1 or TRBD2 (5 bases each). Looked up from germline, CDR1 is SGHDT and CDR2 is YYEEEE. The CDR3 length is 15 residues. The germline V and J ends were trimmed by 3 bases and 3 bases, with 14 bases remaining between them. CDR3 DNA sequence: TGTGCCAGCAGCTCGGCAGGGAGTTCGACAGATACGCAGTATTTT. Translation: CASSSAGSSTDTQYF.

The V call is TRBV28, the J call TRBJ2-3, with D possibly TRBD2 on 6 matching bases. The CDR3 length is 15 residues. The V end lost 5 bases, the J end lost 6 bases, and 18 bases lay between the germline ends. Germline CDR1 and CDR2: MDHEN and SYDVKM. This CDR3 is CASSGAGTSLDTQYF. The DNA of the CDR3 is TGTGCCAGCAGTGGGGCGGGAACTTCTTTGGATACGCAGTATTTT.

The sample holds many counts of this clonotype. A read error may account for a junction end that differs from germline. V gene TRBV5-1 combines with J gene TRBJ2-7, with 10 bases lining up with TRBD2. This CDR3 region has 14 residues. Per germline, CDR1 SGHRS and CDR2 YFSETQ. CDR3 sequence (DNA): TGTGCCAGCAGTCTGGGACTAGCGAGCTACGAGCAGTACTTC. Encoded protein: CASSLGLASYEQYF.

This chain uses TRBV25-1 with TRBJ2-7; D is uncertain. This CDR3 has 14 amino acids. V dropped 3 bases and J dropped 4 bases, with 13 bases sitting between them. Germline CDR1 and CDR2: MGHDK and SYGVNS. CDR3 in DNA: TGTGCCAGCAGTGATCCCAGGTCTGGTTACGAGCAGTACTTC. Encoded protein: CASSDPRSGYEQYF.

V gene TRBV7-9 combines with J gene TRBJ2-7, with 10 bases lining up with TRBD1. CDR3 length equals 17 residues. Germline V CDR1 and CDR2: SEHNR, FQNEAQ (reference sequence). Trimming cost V 5 bases and J 6 bases; bases outside gene matches: 16. The CDR3 nucleotides read TGTGCCAGCAGCACACCCCCCGGGACAGGGGTTCTAGGCGAGCAGTACTTC. It translates to CASSTPPGTGVLGEQYF.

This clonotype has only a few counts. This chain uses TRBV10-3 with TRBJ1-6, with 7 bases matching TRBD1. Germline CDR1 ENHRY, CDR2 SYGVKD. V shed 0 bases, J shed 5 bases, and the junction held 4 bases outside the gene matches. The CDR3 is made up of 16 amino acids. The CDR3, as DNA: TGTGCCATCAGTGAGTCGGGGACAGCAAATAATTCACCCCTCCACTTT. Its translation: CAISESGTANNSPLHF.